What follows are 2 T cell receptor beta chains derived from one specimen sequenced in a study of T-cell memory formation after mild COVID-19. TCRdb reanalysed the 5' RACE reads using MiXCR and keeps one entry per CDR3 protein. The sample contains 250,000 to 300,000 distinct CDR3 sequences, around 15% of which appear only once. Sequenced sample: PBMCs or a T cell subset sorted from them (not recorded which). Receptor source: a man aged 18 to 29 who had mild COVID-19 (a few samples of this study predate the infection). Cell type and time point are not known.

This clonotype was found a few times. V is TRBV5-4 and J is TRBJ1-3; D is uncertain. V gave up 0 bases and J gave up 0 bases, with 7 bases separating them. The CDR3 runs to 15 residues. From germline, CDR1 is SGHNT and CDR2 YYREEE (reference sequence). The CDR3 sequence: CASSLGGFSGNTIYF. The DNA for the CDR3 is TGTGCCAGCAGCTTGGGAGGGTTCTCTGGAAACACCATATATTTT.

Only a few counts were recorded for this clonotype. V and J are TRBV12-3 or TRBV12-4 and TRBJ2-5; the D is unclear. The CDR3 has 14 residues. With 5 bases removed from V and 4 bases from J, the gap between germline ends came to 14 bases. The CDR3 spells CASSQREKGETQYF. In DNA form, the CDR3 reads TGTGCCAGCAGTCAACGTGAGAAGGGAGAGACCCAGTACTTC.